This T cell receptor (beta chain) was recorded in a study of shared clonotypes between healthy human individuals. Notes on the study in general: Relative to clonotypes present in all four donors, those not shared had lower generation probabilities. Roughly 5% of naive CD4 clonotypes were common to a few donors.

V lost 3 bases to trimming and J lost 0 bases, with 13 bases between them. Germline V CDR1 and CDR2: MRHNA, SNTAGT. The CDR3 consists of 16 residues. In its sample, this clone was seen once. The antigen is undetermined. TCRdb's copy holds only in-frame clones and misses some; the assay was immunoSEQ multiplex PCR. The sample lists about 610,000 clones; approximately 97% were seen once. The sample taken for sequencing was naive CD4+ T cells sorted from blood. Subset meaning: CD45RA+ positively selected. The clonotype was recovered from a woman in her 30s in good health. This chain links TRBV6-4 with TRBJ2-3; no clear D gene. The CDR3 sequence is CASSDSWTISTDTQYF. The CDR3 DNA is TGTGCCAGCAGTGATAGCTGGACGATAAGCACAGATACGCAGTATTTT.